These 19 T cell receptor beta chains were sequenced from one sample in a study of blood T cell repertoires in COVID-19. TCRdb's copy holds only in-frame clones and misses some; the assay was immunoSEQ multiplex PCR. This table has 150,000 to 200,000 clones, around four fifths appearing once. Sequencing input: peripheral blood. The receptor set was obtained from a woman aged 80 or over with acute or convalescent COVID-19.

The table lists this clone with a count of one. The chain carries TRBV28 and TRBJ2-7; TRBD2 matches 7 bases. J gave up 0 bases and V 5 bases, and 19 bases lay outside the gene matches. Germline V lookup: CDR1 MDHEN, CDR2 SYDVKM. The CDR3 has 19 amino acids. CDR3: CASSPLPGLPVRGSYEQYF. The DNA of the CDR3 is TGTGCCAGCAGTCCCCTTCCGGGACTACCCGTTCGAGGCTCCTACGAGCAGTACTTC.

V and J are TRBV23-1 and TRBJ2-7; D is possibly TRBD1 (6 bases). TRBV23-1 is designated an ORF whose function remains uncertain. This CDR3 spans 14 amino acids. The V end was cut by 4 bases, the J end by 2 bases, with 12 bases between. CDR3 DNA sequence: TGCGCCAGCAGTCTAGACAGGTTCACCTACGAGCAGTACTTC. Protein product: CASSLDRFTYEQYF.

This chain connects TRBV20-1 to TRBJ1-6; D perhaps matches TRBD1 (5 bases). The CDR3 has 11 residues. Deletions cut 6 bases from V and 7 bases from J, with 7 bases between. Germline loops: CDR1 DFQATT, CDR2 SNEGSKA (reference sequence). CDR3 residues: CSARQNSPLHF. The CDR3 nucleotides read TGCAGTGCGAGACAGAATTCACCCCTCCACTTT.

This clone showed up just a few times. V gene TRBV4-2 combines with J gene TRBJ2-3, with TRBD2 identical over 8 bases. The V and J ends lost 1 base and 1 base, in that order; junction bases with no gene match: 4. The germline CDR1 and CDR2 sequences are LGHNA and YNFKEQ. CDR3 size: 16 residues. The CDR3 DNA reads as TGTGCCAGCAGCCAAGGACGGGGGGGCGGCACAGATACGCAGTATTTT. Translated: CASSQGRGGGTDTQYF.

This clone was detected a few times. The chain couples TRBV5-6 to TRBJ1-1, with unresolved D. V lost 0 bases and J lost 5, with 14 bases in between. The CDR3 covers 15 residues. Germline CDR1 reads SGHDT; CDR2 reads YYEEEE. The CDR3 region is CASSLGSRGSTEAFF. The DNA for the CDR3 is TGTGCCAGCAGCTTGGGCTCGCGCGGGTCTACTGAAGCTTTCTTT.

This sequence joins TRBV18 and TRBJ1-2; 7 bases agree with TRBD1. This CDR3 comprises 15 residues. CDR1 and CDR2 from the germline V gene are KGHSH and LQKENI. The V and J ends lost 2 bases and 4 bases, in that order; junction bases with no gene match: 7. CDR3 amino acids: CASSPSSKGAYGYTF. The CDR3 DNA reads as TGTGCCAGCTCACCATCGTCTAAGGGGGCCTATGGCTACACCTTC.

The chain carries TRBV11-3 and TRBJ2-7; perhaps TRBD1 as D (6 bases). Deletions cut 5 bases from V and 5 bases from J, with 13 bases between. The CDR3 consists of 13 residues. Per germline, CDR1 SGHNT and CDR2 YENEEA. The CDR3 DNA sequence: TGTGCCAGCAGCCCTACCAGGGGACACGAGCAGTACTTC. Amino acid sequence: CASSPTRGHEQYF.

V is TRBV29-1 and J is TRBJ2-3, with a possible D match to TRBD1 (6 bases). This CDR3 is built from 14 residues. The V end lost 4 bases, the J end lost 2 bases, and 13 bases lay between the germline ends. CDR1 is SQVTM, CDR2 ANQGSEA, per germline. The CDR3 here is CSVGPPGATDTQYF. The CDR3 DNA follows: TGCAGCGTTGGACCGCCAGGGGCCACAGATACGCAGTATTTT.

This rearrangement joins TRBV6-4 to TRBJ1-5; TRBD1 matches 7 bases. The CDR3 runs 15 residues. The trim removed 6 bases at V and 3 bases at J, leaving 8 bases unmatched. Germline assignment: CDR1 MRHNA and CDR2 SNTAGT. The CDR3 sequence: CASRNLQGPNQPQHF. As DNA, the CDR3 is TGTGCCAGCAGAAACCTACAGGGGCCCAATCAGCCCCAGCATTTT.

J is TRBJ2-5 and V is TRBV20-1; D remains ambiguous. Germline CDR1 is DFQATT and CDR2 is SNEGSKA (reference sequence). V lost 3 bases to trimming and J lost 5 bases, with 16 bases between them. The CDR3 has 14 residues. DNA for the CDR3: TGCAGTGCTAGTCCCGGTATTCGTTCGGAGACCCAGTACTTC. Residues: CSASPGIRSETQYF.

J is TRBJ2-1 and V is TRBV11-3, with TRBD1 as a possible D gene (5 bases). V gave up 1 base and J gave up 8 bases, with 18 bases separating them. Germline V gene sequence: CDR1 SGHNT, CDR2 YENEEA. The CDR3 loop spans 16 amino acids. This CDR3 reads CASSLGLGAGRDEQFF. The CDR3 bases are TGTGCCAGCAGCTTAGGCTTAGGGGCAGGCCGGGATGAGCAGTTCTTC.

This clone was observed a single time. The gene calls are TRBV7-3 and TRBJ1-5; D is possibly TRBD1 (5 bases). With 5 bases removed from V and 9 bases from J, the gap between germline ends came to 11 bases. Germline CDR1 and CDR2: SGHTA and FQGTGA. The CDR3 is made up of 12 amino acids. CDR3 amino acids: CASSPLGGPQHF. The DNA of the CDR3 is TGTGCCAGCAGCCCGCTGGGGGGGCCCCAGCATTTT. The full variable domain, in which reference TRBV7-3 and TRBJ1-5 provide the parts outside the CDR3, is GAGVSQTPSNKVTEKGKYVELRCDPISGHTALYWYRQSLGQGPEFLIYFQGTGAADDSGLPNDRFFAVRPEGSVSTLKIQRTERGDSAVYLCASSPLGGPQHFGDGTRLSIL.

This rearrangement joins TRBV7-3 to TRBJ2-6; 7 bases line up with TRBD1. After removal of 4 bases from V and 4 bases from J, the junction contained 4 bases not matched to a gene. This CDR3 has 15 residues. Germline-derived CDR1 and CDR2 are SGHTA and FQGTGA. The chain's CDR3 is CASSSGGQGANVLTF. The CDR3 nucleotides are TGTGCCAGCAGCTCAGGGGGACAGGGGGCCAACGTCCTGACTTTC.

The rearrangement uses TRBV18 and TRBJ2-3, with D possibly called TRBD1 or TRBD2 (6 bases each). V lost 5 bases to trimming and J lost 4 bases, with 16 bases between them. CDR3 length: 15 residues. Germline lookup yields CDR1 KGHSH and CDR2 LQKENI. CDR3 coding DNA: TGTGCCAGCTCATCACAGGGACTTAGGGCAGATACGCAGTATTTT. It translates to CASSSQGLRADTQYF.

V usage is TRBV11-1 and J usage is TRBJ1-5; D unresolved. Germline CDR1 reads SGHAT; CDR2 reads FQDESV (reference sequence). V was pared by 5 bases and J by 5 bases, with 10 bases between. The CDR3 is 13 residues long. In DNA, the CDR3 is TGTGCCAGCAGCCTGGACTGGGATCAGCCCCAGCATTTT. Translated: CASSLDWDQPQHF.

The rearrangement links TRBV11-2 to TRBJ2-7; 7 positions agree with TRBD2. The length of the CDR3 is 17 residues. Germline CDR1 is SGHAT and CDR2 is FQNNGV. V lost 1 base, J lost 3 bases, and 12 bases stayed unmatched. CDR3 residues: CASSLAPGLVGIYEQYF. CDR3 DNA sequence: TGTGCCAGCAGCTTAGCCCCCGGACTAGTGGGGATCTACGAGCAGTACTTC.

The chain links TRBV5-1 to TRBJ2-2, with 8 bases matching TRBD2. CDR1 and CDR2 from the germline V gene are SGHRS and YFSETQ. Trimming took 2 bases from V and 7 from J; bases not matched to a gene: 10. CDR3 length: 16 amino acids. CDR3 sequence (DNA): TGCGCCAGCAGCTTCTGGCCCGGGAGGGTTGACGGGGAGCTGTTTTTT. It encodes CASSFWPGRVDGELFF.

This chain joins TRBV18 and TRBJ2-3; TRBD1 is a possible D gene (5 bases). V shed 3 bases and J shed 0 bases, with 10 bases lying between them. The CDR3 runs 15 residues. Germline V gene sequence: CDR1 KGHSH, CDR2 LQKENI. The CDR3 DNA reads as TGTGCCAGCTCACCTGGGGCGGCTAGCACAGATACGCAGTATTTT. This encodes CASSPGAASTDTQYF. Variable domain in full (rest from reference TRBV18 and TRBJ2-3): NAGVMQNPRHLVRRRGQEARLRCSPMKGHSHVYWYRQLPEEGLKFMVYLQKENIIDESGMPKERFSAEFPKEGPSILRIQQVVRGDSAAYFCASSPGAASTDTQYFGPGTRLTVL.

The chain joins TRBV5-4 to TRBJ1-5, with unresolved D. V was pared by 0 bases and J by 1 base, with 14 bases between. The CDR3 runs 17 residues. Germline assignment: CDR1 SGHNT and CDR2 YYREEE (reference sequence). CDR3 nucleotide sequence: TGTGCCAGCAGCTTGGTACAGCCTATTTACAGCAATCAGCCCCAGCATTTT. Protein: CASSLVQPIYSNQPQHF.